These 2 T cell receptor beta chains originate from one sample sequenced in a study of technical replicates of blood from a few donors (dated by TCRdb to between 2016 and 2019). The library came from the immunoSEQ multiplex PCR assay. TCRdb obtained this table from immuneACCESS and retained in-frame rearrangements with V and J assigned. These tables miss some clones; where compared with another copy, unresolved V genes account for less than half of the shortfall, and the remainder is unexplained. The sample has tens of thousands of clones on record, 85% to 95% of them singletons. The top ten clonotypes cover around 3.9% of the sample. Material for sequencing was PBMCs. The receptor source for this set is a human donor in good health. Some clones in this sample may be carry-over from other donors' samples.

For the CDR3, the DNA is TGTGCCAGCAGCTTAGCTTTTCGGGCAGGAGGAGGCTACACCTTC. Its translation is CASSLAFRAGGGYTF. The chain couples TRBV7-2 to TRBJ1-2, with D unresolved. V lost 0 bases, J lost 8 bases, and 16 bases lay in between. There are 15 residues in the CDR3. Per the germline V gene, CDR1 is SGHTA and CDR2 is FQGNSA.

The chain is built from TRBV5-7 and TRBJ1-2, with 7 bases fitting TRBD1. TRBV5-7 is treated as an ORF (open reading frame) with a function not yet certain. The CDR3 totals 14 residues. V lost 5 bases to trimming and J lost 6 bases; unmatched junction nucleotides: 10. CDR3: CASSTGVPDHGYTF. The CDR3 nucleotides read TGTGCCAGCAGTACAGGGGTTCCCGACCATGGCTACACCTTC.